Below, 11 T cell receptor beta chains from the same sample are listed, as sequenced in a study of T cells after yellow fever vaccination. From the 5' RACE reads, TCRdb called clonotypes with MiXCR, one entry per CDR3 protein. This table holds about 240,000 distinct CDR3 sequences, about 3.7% found once. The sequences come from PBMCs, collected 15 days after the yellow fever booster vaccination. These receptor sequences come from a young man who received the YFV17D yellow fever vaccine.

This clonotype has ten or more counts. The chain is built from TRBV29-1 and TRBJ2-1; the D is unclear. Trimming took off 7 bases at V and 3 bases at J, with 13 bases between the two ends. Per the germline V gene, CDR1 is SQVTM and CDR2 is ANQGSEA. This CDR3 spans 13 amino acids. CDR3 DNA sequence: TGCAGCGCCCTGGGAATGGGCTACAATGAGCAGTTCTTC. Its protein product is CSALGMGYNEQFF.

At least ten counts were recorded for this clonotype. This chain connects TRBV14 to TRBJ2-3, with D maybe TRBD2 (5 bases). V was clipped by 0 bases and J by 10 bases, with 11 bases between them. Per germline, CDR1 SGHDN and CDR2 FVKESK. CDR3 size: 13 residues. For the CDR3, the DNA is TGTGCCAGCAGCCAAGATTGGACGGGATCGCAGTATTTT. Translated: CASSQDWTGSQYF. Full variable domain (missing parts from reference TRBV14 and TRBJ2-3): EAGVTQFPSHSVIEKGQTVTLRCDPISGHDNLYWYRRVMGKEIKFLLHFVKESKQDESGMPNNRFLAERTGGTYSTLKVQPAELEDSGVYFCASSQDWTGSQYFGPGTRLTVL.

This clonotype was seen at least ten times. The CDR3 region is CASMWNTDTQYF. The CDR3 coding sequence is TGTGCCAGCATGTGGAACACAGATACGCAGTATTTT. V gene TRBV6-6 combines with J gene TRBJ2-3; D is ambiguous. CDR3 length: 12 amino acids. Germline V gene sequence: CDR1 MNHNY, CDR2 SVGAGI (reference sequence). The V end was cut by 7 bases, the J end by 2 bases, with 7 bases between.

This clonotype showed up many times. The rearrangement links TRBV19 to TRBJ1-1; weak D call: TRBD1 (5 bases). CDR3 length equals 15 residues. The V end lost 3 bases, the J end lost 3 bases, and 14 bases lay between the germline ends. Germline CDR1 reads LNHDA; CDR2 reads SQIVND (reference sequence). Written as DNA, the CDR3 is TGTGCCAGTAGTATCCGCCGGGGGTCTGACACTGAAGCTTTCTTT. Residues: CASSIRRGSDTEAFF.

This clonotype was picked up many times. The J gene is TRBJ2-1, the V gene TRBV4-1, with D uncertain. The CDR3 runs 14 residues. Germline CDR1 reads MGHRA; CDR2 reads YSYEKL. Trimming pared 4 bases from V and 3 bases from J, leaving 10 bases between. CDR3 amino acids: CASSRVNNYNEQFF. CDR3 bases: TGCGCCAGCAGCCGCGTAAATAACTACAATGAGCAGTTCTTC.

In DNA, the CDR3 is TGTGCCAGCAGTCTCTGGACCGGGGCCAGCACAGATACGCAGTATTTT. Translating it yields CASSLWTGASTDTQYF. The chain carries TRBV5-4 and TRBJ2-3; D possibly uses TRBD1 or TRBD2 (5 bases each). The CDR3 covers 16 residues. Trimming cost V 5 bases and J 0 bases, with 16 bases left between them. Germline-derived CDR1 and CDR2 are SGHNT and YYREEE (reference sequence).

This clonotype has more than one count but fewer than ten. V gene TRBV5-4 combines with J gene TRBJ2-7; unclear D gene. The length of the CDR3 is 14 residues. The V gene lost 2 bases and the J gene lost 3 bases, with 12 bases spanning the gap. In germline, CDR1 is SGHNT, CDR2 YYREEE (reference sequence). CDR3 DNA: TGTGCCAGCAGCTTCGACCCGGCGGACTACGAGCAGTACTTC. It codes for CASSFDPADYEQYF.

This clonotype appeared many times. The chain joins TRBV7-9 to TRBJ1-2, with TRBD1 identical over 7 bases. Germline V gene data show CDR1 as SEHNR and CDR2 as FQNEAQ (reference sequence). V was pared by 5 bases and J by 2 bases, with 8 bases of the junction left unmatched. The CDR3 contains 15 residues. CDR3 bases: TGTGCCAGCAGCGTCCCCGGGACAGCAAACTATGGCTACACCTTC. Translated: CASSVPGTANYGYTF.

This clonotype has at least ten counts. The chain links TRBV11-1 to TRBJ1-4; D may be TRBD1 (5 bases). Germline V gene data show CDR1 as SGHAT and CDR2 as FQDESV (reference sequence). Trimming took off 4 bases at V and 8 bases at J, with 17 bases between the two ends. The CDR3 is 15 amino acids. The CDR3 protein is CASSSSAGPGEKLFF. The CDR3 region has the DNA TGTGCCAGCAGCTCAAGCGCAGGGCCAGGCGAAAAACTGTTTTTT.

Ten or more counts support this clonotype. The chain uses TRBV27 and TRBJ2-3; either TRBD1 or TRBD2 may fit D (5 bases each). The CDR3 runs 17 residues. V was trimmed by 2 bases and J by 1 base, leaving 16 bases between them. Germline V gene data show CDR1 as MNHEY and CDR2 as SMNVEV (reference sequence). In DNA form, the CDR3 reads TGTGCCAGCAGTTTACGGGGACGGTCCTCAGGCACAGATACGCAGTATTTT. It translates to CASSLRGRSSGTDTQYF.

In this sample, this clonotype turned up many times. The chain combines TRBV5-1 with TRBJ1-1; D not resolved. Germline CDR1 and CDR2: SGHRS and YFSETQ. This CDR3 spans 11 amino acids. V lost 3 bases and J 9 bases, leaving 9 bases between the germline ends. CDR3 nucleotides: TGCGCCAGCAGCTCGACGGGGAAAGCTTTCTTT. Its protein product is CASSSTGKAFF.